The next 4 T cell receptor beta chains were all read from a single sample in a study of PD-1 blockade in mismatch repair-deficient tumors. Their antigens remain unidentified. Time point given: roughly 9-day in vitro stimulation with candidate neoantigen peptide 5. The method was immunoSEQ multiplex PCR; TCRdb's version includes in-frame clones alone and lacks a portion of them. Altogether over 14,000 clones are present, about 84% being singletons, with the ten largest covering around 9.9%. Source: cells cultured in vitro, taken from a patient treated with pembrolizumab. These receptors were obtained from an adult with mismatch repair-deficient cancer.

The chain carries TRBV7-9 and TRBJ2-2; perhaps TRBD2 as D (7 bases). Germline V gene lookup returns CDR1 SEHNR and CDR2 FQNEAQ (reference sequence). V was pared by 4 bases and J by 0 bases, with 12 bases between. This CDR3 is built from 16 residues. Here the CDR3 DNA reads TGTGCCAGCAGCTGGACAGCGGGGCCGAACACCGGGGAGCTGTTTTTT. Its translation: CASSWTAGPNTGELFF.

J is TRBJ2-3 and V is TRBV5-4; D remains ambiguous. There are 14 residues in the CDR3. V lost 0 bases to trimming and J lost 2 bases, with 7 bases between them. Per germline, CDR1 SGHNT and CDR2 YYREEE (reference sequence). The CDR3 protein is CASSLGHNTDTQYF. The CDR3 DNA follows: TGTGCCAGCAGCTTGGGTCACAACACAGATACGCAGTATTTT. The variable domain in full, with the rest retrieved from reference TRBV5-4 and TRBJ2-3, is ETGVTQSPTHLIKTRGQQVTLRCSSQSGHNTVSWYQQALGQGPQFIFQYYREEENGRGNFPPRFSGLQFPNYSSELNVNALELDDSALYLCASSLGHNTDTQYFGPGTRLTVL.

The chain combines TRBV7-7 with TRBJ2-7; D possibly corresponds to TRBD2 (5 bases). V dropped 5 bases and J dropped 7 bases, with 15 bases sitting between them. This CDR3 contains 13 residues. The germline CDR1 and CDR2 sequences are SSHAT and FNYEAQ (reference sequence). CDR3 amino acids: CASSPRVVGEQYF. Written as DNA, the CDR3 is TGTGCCAGCAGCCCGCGGGTGGTAGGGGAGCAGTACTTC.

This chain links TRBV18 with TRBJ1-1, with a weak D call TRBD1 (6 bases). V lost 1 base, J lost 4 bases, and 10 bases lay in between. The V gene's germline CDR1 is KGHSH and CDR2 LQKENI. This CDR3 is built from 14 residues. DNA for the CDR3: TGTGCCAGCTCACCACAGGGAGGGGGCACTGAAGCTTTCTTT. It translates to CASSPQGGGTEAFF.